This T cell receptor beta chain was found in a study of T cell repertoires in cytomegalovirus infection. Study-wide context: HLA-B-restricted CMV epitopes that are well studied, plus recently identified HLA-C-restricted ones, were used by the study. It can be stated that public TCR beta signatures indicated CMV infection as well as a matching HLA type. Regarding the study as a whole: CMV-specific HLA-C-restricted TCR beta clonotypes dominated the ex vivo response. Of the TCR beta families, the public ones yielded a cumulative frequency that identified carriers of CMV plus the relevant HLA.

Trimming shortened V by 0 bases and J by 0 bases, and 16 bases separated the two germline ends. The CDR3 runs to 18 residues. The germline gives CDR1 SGHRS, CDR2 YFSETQ. TCRdb re-analysed the reads in MiXCR, keeping a single row per CDR3 protein. In the table there are approximately 730,000 distinct CDR3 sequences, just under 30% of which are singletons. This clonotype has just a few counts. Its antigen remains unknown. Sequencing was performed on cultured CD8+ T cells from PBMCs, taken from culture after CMV antigen stimulation. The clonotype comes from a human donor in good health (CMV status not recorded). Some clones in this sample may be carry-over from other donors' samples. This chain connects TRBV5-1 to TRBJ2-1; D is unresolved. The CDR3 protein is CASSLGRSYSLSYNEQFF. CDR3 DNA: TGCGCCAGCAGCTTGGGCCGTAGCTATAGTCTCTCCTACAATGAGCAGTTCTTC.